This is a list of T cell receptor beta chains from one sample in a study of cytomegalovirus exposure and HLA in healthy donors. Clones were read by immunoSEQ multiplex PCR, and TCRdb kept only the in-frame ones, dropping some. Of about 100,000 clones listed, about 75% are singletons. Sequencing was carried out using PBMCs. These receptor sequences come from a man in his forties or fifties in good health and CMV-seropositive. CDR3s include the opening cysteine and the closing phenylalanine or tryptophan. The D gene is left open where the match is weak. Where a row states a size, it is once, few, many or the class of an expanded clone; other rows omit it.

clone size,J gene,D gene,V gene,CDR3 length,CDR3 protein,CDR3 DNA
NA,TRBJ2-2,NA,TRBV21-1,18,CASSKGVAGKLNTGELFF,TGTGCCAGCAGCAAAGGGGTAGCGGGGAAATTAAACACCGGGGAGCTGTTTTTT
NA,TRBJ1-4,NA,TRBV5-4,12,CASSLNNEKLFF,TGTGCCAGCAGCCTAAATAATGAAAAACTGTTTTTT
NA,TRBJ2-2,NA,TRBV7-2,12,CASSGGWSELFF,TGTGCCAGCAGCGGCGGCTGGTCGGAGCTGTTTTTT
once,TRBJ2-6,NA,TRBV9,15,CASSPRLGGANVLTF,TGTGCCAGCAGCCCTAGACTGGGTGGGGCCAACGTCCTGACTTTC
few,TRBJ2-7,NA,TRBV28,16,CASSLSPTEYGGQQYF,TGTGCCAGCAGTTTATCCCCGACAGAGTACGGGGGGCAGCAGTACTTC
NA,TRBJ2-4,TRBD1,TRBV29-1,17,CSASMGQGVLAKNIQYF,TGCAGCGCTTCGATGGGACAGGGGGTATTGGCCAAAAACATTCAGTACTTC
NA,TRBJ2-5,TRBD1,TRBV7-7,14,CASSKDRVQETQYF,TGTGCTAGCAGCAAGGACAGGGTACAAGAGACCCAGTACTTC
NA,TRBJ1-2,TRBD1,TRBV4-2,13,CASSQTGFYGYTF,TGTGCCAGCAGCCAGACAGGGTTCTATGGCTACACCTTC
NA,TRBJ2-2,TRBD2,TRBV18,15,CASSPRTSDTGELFF,TGTGCCAGCTCACCAAGGACTAGTGATACCGGGGAGCTGTTTTTT
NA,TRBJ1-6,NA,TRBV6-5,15,CASGGDPRYNSPLHF,TGTGCCAGCGGGGGGGACCCCAGATATAATTCACCCCTCCACTTT
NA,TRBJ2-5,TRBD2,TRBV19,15,CASSIGLAEWETQYF,TGTGCCAGTAGTATTGGACTAGCGGAGTGGGAGACCCAGTACTTC
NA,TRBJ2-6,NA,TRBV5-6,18,CASSLVTGWGTGANVLTF,TGTGCCAGCAGCTTGGTGACAGGATGGGGAACTGGGGCCAACGTCCTGACTTTC
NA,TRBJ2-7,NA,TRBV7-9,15,CASSLGGVRAHEQYF,TGTGCCAGCAGCTTAGGAGGTGTCAGGGCCCACGAGCAGTACTTC
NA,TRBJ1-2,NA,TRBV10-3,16,CAISDPGVVRRAGYTF,TGTGCCATCAGTGATCCCGGGGTTGTAAGGAGAGCAGGCTACACCTTC
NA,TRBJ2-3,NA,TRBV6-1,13,CASSERRGDTQYF,TGTGCCAGCAGTGAACGACGGGGAGATACGCAGTATTTT
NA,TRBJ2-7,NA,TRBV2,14,CASRASGSPYEQYF,TGTGCCAGCAGGGCCTCCGGGAGCCCCTACGAGCAGTACTTC
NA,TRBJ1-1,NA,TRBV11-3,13,CASASSGDTEAFF,TGTGCCAGCGCTTCATCGGGGGACACTGAAGCTTTCTTT
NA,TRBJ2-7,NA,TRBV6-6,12,CASSRTGYEQYF,TGTGCCAGCAGCCGGACTGGCTACGAGCAGTACTTC
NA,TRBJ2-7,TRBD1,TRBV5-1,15,CASSIAGTGNYEQYF,TGCGCCAGCAGCATCGCCGGGACAGGGAACTACGAGCAGTACTTC
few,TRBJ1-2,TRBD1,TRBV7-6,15,CASSLGPQGELSYTF,TGTGCCAGCAGCTTAGGGCCCCAGGGGGAACTTAGCTACACCTTC
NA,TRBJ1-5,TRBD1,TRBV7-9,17,CASSLSGGGQHNQPQHF,TGTGCCAGCAGCTTATCGGGGGGGGGACAGCATAATCAGCCCCAGCATTTT
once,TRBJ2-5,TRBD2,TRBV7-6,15,CASSLTGTREETQYF,TGTGCCAGCAGCTTAACCGGGACTAGGGAAGAGACCCAGTACTTC
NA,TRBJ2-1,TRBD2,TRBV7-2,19,CASSFGLVVVDGTDNEQFF,TGTGCCAGCAGCTTTGGACTAGTTGTGGTTGATGGTACGGACAATGAGCAGTTCTTC
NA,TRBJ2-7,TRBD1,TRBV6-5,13,CASSETGGREQYF,TGTGCCAGCAGTGAGACAGGGGGCCGCGAGCAGTACTTC
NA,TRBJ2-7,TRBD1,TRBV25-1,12,CASRSTGDEQYF,TGTGCCAGCAGATCGACAGGGGACGAGCAGTACTTC
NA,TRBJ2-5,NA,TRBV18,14,CASSQFGIGETQYF,TGTGCCAGCTCACAATTCGGGATCGGAGAGACCCAGTACTTC
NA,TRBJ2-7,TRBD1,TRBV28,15,CASSTTGTGGYEQYF,TGTGCCAGCAGTACGACCGGGACAGGGGGTTACGAGCAGTACTTC
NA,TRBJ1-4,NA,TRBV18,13,CASSPPLNEKLFF,TGTGCCAGCTCACCACCACTTAATGAAAAACTGTTTTTT
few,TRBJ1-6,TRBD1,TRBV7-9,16,CASSLGQGTYNSPLHF,TGTGCCAGCAGCCTCGGACAGGGCACCTATAATTCACCCCTCCACTTT
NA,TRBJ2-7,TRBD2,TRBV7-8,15,CASSVSGGASYEQYF,TGTGCCAGCAGCGTCAGCGGGGGGGCTTCCTACGAGCAGTACTTC
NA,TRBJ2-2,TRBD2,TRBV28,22,CASSLFGLFGTSGKANTGELFF,TGTGCCAGCAGTTTATTTGGGCTATTTGGGACTAGCGGGAAAGCGAACACCGGGGAGCTGTTTTTT
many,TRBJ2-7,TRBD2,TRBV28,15,CASSDLAGPSYEQYF,TGTGCCAGCAGTGATCTAGCGGGACCGTCCTACGAGCAGTACTTC
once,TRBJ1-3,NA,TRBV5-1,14,CASSAPGGGNTIYF,TGCGCCAGCAGCGCCCCGGGGGGTGGAAACACCATATATTTT
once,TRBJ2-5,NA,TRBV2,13,CASIRGSQETQYF,TGTGCCAGCATAAGGGGAAGTCAAGAGACCCAGTACTTC
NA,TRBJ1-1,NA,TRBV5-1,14,CASSLAGRNTEAFF,TGCGCCAGCAGCTTGGCAGGGCGGAACACTGAAGCTTTCTTT
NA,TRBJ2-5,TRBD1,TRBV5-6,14,CASRRQGGGETQYF,TGTGCCAGCAGGCGACAGGGGGGTGGGGAGACCCAGTACTTC
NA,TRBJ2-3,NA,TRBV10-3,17,CAISESLAGASTDTQYF,TGTGCCATCAGTGAGTCGCTTGCGGGGGCTAGCACAGATACGCAGTATTTT
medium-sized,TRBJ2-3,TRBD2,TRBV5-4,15,CASSFLAGSTDTQYF,TGTGCCAGCAGTTTCCTAGCGGGTAGCACAGATACGCAGTATTTT
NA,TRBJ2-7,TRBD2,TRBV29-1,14,CSVEGQGLAAEQYF,TGCAGCGTTGAAGGTCAGGGACTAGCTGCCGAGCAGTACTTC
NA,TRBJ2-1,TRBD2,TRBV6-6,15,CASSYPSGVYNEQFF,TGTGCCAGCAGTTATCCTAGCGGGGTCTACAATGAGCAGTTCTTC
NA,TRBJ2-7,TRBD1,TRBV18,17,CASSPRSMGQGLLEQYF,TGTGCCAGCTCACCACGATCCATGGGACAGGGGCTATTGGAGCAGTACTTC
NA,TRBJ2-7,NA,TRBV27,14,CASSDIDTNYEQYF,TGTGCCAGCAGTGATATCGACACCAACTACGAGCAGTACTTC
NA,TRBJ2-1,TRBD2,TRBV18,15,CASSPGTSGTNEQFF,TGTGCCAGCTCACCGGGGACTAGCGGGACCAATGAGCAGTTCTTC
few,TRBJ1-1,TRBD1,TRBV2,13,CASRDRGRDEAFF,TGTGCCAGCAGGGACAGGGGGCGCGATGAAGCTTTCTTT
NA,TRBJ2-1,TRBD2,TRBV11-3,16,CASSLGLAGGNDEQFF,TGTGCCAGCAGCTTAGGACTAGCGGGAGGGAACGATGAGCAGTTCTTC
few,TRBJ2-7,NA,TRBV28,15,CASSLGYSRHYEQYF,TGTGCCAGCAGTTTAGGGTACAGCCGACATTACGAGCAGTACTTC
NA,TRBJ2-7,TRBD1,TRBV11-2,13,CASTLTGAYEQYF,TGTGCCAGCACACTGACAGGGGCCTACGAGCAGTACTTC
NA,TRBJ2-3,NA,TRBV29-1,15,CSVERGLRYTDTQYF,TGCAGCGTTGAAAGGGGATTGAGGTACACAGATACGCAGTATTTT
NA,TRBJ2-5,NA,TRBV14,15,CASSQALSGAGTQYF,TGTGCCAGCAGCCAAGCTTTGTCGGGAGCGGGGACCCAGTACTTC
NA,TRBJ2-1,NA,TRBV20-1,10,CSAIRGQQFF,TGCAGTGCTATAAGGGGTCAGCAGTTCTTC
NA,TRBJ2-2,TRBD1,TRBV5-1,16,CASSLTDRDGTGELFF,TGCGCCAGCAGCCTGACCGACAGGGATGGCACCGGGGAGCTGTTTTTT
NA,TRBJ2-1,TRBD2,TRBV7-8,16,CASSLETSGRGNEQFF,TGTGCCAGCAGCTTAGAGACTAGCGGGAGGGGAAATGAGCAGTTCTTC
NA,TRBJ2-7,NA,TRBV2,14,CASSERQGTYEQYF,TGTGCCAGCAGTGAAAGGCAGGGAACCTACGAGCAGTACTTC